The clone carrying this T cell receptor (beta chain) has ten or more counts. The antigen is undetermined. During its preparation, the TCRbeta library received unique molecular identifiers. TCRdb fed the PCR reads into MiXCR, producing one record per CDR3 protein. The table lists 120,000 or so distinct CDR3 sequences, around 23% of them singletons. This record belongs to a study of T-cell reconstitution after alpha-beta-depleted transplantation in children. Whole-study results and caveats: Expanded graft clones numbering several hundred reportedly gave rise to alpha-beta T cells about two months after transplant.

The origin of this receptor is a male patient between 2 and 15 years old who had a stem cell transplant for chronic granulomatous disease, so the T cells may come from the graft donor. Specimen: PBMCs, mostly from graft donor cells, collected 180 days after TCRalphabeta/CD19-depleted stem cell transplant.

CDR3 sequence: CASSLALGNSYEQYF. DNA of the CDR3: TGCGCCAGCAGCTTGGCCCTTGGGAATTCCTACGAGCAGTACTTC. V usage is TRBV5-1 and J usage is TRBJ2-7; D unresolved. V was pared by 0 bases and J by 1 base, with 11 bases between. Germline CDR1 is SGHRS and CDR2 is YFSETQ. There are 15 residues in the CDR3.